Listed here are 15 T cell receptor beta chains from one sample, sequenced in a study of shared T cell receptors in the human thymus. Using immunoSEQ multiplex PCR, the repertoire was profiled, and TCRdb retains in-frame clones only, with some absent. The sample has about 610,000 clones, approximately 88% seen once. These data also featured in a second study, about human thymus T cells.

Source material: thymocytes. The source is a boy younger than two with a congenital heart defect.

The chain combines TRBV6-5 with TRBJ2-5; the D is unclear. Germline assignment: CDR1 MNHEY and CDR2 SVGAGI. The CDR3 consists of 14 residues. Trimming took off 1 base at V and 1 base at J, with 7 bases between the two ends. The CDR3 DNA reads TGTGCCAGCAGTTACTTTGGGCTCCAAGAGACCCAGTACTTC. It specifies CASSYFGLQETQYF.

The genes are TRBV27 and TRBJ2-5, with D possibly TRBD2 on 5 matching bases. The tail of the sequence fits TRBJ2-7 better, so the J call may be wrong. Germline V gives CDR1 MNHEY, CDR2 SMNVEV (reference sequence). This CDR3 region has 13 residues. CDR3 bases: TGTGCCAGCAGTCCTCGTGGACTCGACGAGCAGTACTTC. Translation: CASSPRGLDEQYF.

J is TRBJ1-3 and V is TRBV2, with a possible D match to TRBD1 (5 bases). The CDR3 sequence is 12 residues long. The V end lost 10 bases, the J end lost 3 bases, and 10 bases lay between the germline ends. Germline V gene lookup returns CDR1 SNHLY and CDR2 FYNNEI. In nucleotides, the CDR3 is TGTGCCATTCCGGGGGATGGAAACACCATATATTTT. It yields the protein CAIPGDGNTIYF.

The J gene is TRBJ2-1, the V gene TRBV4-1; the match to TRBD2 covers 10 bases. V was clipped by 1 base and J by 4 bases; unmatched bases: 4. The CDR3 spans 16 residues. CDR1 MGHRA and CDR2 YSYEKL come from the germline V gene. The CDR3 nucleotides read TGCGCCAGCAGCCAAGGGGGACTAGCGAGATACAATGAGCAGTTCTTC. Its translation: CASSQGGLARYNEQFF.

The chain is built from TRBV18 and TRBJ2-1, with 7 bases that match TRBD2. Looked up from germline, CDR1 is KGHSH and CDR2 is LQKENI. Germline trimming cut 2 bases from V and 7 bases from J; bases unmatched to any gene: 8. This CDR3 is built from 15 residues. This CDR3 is CASSPKRERGNEQFF. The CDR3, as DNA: TGTGCCAGCTCACCAAAGCGGGAAAGAGGGAATGAGCAGTTCTTC.

The CDR3 DNA sequence: TGTGCCATCATTTCTAGCGACTATGGCTACACCTTC. Encoded protein: CAIISSDYGYTF. V and J are TRBV10-3 and TRBJ1-2, with no clear D. The germline V gene encodes CDR1 ENHRY and CDR2 SYGVKD. The CDR3 contains 12 residues. The V gene lost 7 bases and the J gene lost 3 bases, with 9 bases spanning the gap.

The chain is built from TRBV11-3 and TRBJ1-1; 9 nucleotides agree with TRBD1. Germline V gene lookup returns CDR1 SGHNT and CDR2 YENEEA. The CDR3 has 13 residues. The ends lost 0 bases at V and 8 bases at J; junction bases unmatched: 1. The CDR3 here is CASSLEGQGEAFF. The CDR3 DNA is TGTGCCAGCAGCTTAGAAGGACAGGGGGAAGCTTTCTTT.

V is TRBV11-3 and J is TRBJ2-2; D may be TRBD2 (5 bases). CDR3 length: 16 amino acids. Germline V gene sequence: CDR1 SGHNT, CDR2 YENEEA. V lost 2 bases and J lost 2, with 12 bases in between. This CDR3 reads CASSLRSGVNTGELFF. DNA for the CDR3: TGTGCCAGCAGCTTAAGGTCCGGGGTTAACACCGGGGAGCTGTTTTTT.

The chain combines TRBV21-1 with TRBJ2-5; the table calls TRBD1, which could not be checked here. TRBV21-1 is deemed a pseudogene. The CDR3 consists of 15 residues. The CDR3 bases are TGTGCCAGCAGCAAGAGGGGGCAGGGGTATGGGACCCAGTACTTC. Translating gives CASSKRGQGYGTQYF.

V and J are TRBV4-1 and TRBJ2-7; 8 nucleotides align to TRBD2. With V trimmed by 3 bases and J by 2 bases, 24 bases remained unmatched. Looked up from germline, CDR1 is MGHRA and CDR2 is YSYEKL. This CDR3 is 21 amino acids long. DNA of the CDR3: TGCGCCAGCAGCCACTTGCGCTCTAGCGGGTTCAACTACTCTCCTCCCTACGAGCAGTACTTC. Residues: CASSHLRSSGFNYSPPYEQYF.

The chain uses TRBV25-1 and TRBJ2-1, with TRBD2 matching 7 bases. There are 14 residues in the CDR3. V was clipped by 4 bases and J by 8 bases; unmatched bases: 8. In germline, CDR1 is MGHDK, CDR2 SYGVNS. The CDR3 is CASSGAGRRDEQFF. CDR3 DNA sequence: TGTGCCAGCAGTGGAGCGGGACGCCGGGATGAGCAGTTCTTC.

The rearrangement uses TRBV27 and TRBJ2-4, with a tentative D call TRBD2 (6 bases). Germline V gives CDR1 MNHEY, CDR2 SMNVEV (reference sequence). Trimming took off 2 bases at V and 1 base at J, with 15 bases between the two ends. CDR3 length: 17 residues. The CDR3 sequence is CASSLGVGEEAKNIQYF. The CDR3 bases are TGTGCCAGCAGTTTAGGGGTCGGGGAGGAGGCCAAAAACATTCAGTACTTC.

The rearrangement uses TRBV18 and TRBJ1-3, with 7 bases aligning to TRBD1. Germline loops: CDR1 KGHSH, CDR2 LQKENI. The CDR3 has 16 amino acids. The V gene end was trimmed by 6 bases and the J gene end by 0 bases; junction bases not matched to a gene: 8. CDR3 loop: CASSSPGQSSGNTIYF. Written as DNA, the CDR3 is TGTGCCAGCTCTAGTCCGGGACAGAGCTCTGGAAACACCATATATTTT.

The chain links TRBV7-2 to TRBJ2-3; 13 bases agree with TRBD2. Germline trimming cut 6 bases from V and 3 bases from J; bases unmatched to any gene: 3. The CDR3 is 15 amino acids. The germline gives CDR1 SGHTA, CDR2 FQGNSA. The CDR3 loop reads CASRRTSGSTDTQYF. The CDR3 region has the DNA TGTGCCAGCAGACGGACTAGCGGGAGTACAGATACGCAGTATTTT.

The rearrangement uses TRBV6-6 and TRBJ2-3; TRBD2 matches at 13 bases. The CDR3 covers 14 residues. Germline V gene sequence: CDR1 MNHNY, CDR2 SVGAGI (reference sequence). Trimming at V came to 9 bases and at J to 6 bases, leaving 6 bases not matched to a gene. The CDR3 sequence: CASRTSGSHDTQYF. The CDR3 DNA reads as TGTGCCAGTCGGACTAGCGGGAGTCATGATACGCAGTATTTT.